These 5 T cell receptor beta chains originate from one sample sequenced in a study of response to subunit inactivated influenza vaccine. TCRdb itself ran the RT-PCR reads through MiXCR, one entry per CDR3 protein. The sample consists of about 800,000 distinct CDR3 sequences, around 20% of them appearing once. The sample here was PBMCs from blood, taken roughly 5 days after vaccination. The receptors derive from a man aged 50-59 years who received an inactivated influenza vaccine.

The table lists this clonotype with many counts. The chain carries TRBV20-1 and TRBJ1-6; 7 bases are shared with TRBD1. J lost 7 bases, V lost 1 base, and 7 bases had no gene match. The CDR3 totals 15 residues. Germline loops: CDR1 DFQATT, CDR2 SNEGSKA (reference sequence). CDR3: CSARASTGRNSPLHF. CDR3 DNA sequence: TGCAGTGCTAGAGCTTCGACAGGGCGAAATTCACCCCTCCACTTT.

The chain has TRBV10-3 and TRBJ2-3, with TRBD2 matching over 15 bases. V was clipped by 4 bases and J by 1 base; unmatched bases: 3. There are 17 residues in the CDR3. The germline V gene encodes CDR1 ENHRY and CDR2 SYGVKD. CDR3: CAISGTSGGAGTDTQYF. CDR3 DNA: TGTGCCATCAGTGGGACTAGCGGGGGGGCCGGCACAGATACGCAGTATTTT.

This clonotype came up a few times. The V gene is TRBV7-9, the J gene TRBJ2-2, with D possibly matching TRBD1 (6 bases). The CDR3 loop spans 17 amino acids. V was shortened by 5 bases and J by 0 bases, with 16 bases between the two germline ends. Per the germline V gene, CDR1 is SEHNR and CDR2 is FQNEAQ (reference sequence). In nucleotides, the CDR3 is TGTGCCAGCAGCCGAACCTCGACAGGACCGAACACCGGGGAGCTGTTTTTT. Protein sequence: CASSRTSTGPNTGELFF.

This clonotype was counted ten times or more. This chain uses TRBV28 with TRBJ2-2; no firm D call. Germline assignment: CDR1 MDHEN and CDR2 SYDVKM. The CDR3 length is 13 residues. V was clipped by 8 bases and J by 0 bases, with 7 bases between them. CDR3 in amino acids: CASRQTNTGELFF. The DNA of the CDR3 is TGTGCCAGCCGCCAAACGAACACCGGGGAGCTGTTTTTT.

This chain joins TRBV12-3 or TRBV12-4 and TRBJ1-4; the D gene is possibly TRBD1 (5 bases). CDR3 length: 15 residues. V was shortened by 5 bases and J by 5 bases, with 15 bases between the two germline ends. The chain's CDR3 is CASSPAGRINEKLFF. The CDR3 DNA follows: TGTGCCAGCAGTCCCGCGGGACGGATCAATGAAAAACTGTTTTTT.